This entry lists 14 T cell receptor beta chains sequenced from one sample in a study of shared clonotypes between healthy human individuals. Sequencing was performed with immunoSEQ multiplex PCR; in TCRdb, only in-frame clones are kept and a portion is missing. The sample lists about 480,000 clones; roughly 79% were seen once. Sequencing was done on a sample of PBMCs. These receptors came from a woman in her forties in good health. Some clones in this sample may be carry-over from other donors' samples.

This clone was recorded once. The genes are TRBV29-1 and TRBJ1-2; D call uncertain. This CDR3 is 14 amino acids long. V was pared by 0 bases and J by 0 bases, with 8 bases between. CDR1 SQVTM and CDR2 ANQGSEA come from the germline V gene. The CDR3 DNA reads TGCAGCGTTGAAGATTTTAGGTCTAACTATGGCTACACCTTC. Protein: CSVEDFRSNYGYTF.

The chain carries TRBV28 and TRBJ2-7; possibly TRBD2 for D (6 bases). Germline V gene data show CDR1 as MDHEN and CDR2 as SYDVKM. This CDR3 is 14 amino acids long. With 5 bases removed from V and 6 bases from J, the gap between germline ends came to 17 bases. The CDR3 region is CASSRPEGIVEQYF. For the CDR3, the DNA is TGTGCCAGCAGTCGCCCGGAGGGGATAGTCGAGCAGTACTTC.

The CDR3 protein is CAWNRPSSYNEQFF. In DNA form, the CDR3 reads TGTGCCTGGAACAGGCCTAGCTCCTACAATGAGCAGTTCTTC. V usage is TRBV30 and J usage is TRBJ2-1, with D perhaps matching TRBD1 (5 bases). From germline, CDR1 is GTSNPN and CDR2 SVGIG (reference sequence). Deletions cut 4 bases from V and 0 bases from J, with 10 bases between. This CDR3 has 14 amino acids.

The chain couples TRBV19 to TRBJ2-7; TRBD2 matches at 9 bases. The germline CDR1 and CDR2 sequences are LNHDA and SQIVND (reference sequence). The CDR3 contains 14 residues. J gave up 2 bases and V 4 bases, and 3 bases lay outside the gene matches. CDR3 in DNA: TGTGCCAGTAGTAGGACTAGCGATGCCTACGAGCAGTACTTC. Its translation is CASSRTSDAYEQYF.

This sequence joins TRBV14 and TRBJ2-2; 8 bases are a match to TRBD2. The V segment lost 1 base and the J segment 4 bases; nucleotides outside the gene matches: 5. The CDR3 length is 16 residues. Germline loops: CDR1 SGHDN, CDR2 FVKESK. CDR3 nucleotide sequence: TGTGCCAGCAGCCAAGGAGCGGGAGCCGTCACCGGGGAGCTGTTTTTT. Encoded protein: CASSQGAGAVTGELFF.

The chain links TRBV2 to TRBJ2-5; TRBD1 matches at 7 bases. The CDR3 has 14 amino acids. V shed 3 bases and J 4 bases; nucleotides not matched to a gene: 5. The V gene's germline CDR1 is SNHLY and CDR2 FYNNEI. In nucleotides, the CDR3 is TGTGCCAGCAGTGACCCGGGACAGCCAGAGACCCAGTACTTC. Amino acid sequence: CASSDPGQPETQYF.

The CDR3 DNA reads TGTGCCAGCAGCGTGGTTATAGCGGGGGACTACGAGCAGTACTTC. Amino acid sequence: CASSVVIAGDYEQYF. The chain recombines TRBV7-9 with TRBJ2-7; 9 bases agree with TRBD2. In germline, CDR1 is SEHNR, CDR2 FQNEAQ (reference sequence). The CDR3 covers 15 residues. V lost 5 bases to trimming and J lost 3 bases; unmatched junction nucleotides: 8.

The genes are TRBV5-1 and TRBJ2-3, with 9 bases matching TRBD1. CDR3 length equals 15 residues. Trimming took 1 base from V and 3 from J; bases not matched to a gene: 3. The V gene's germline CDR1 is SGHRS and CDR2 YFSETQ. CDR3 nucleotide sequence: TGCGCCAGCAGCTTGCTGGGACAGGGAACAGATACGCAGTATTTT. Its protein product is CASSLLGQGTDTQYF. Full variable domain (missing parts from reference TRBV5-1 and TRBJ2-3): KAGVTQTPRYLIKTRGQQVTLSCSPISGHRSVSWYQQTPGQGLQFLFEYFSETQRNKGNFPGRFSGRQFSNSRSEMNVSTLELGDSALYLCASSLLGQGTDTQYFGPGTRLTVL.

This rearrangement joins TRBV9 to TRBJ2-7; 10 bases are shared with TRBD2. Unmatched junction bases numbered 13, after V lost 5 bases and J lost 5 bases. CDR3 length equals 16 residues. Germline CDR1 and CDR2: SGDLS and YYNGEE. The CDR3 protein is CASSHKEAGGPNEQYF. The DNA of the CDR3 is TGTGCCAGCAGTCATAAAGAAGCGGGAGGGCCAAACGAGCAGTACTTC. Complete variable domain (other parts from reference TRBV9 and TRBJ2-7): DSGVTQTPKHLITATGQRVTLRCSPRSGDLSVYWYQQSLDQGLQFLIQYYNGEERAKGNILERFSAQQFPDLHSELNLSSLELGDSALYFCASSHKEAGGPNEQYFGPGTRLTVT.

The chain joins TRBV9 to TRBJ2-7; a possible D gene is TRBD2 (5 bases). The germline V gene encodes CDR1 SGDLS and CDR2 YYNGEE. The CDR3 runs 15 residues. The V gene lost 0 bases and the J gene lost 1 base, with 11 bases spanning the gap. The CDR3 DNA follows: TGTGCCAGCAGCGTAGAAGAGGGAGTTTCCTACGAGCAGTACTTC. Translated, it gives CASSVEEGVSYEQYF.

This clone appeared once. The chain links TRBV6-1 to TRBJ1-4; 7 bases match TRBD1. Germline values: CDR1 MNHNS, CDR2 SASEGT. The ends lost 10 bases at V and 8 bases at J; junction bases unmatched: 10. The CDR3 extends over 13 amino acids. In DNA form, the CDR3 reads TGTGCCACCGGGGGGACAGCAGGAGAAAAACTGTTTTTT. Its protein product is CATGGTAGEKLFF.

CDR3 residues: CASSLVLGGYYEQYF. CDR3 DNA: TGTGCCAGCAGCTTAGTGTTAGGGGGCTATTACGAGCAGTACTTC. This chain connects TRBV11-2 to TRBJ2-7; 7 nucleotides agree with TRBD1. The V gene end was trimmed by 1 base and the J gene end by 4 bases; junction bases not matched to a gene: 7. The CDR3 runs to 15 residues. Germline assignment: CDR1 SGHAT and CDR2 FQNNGV.

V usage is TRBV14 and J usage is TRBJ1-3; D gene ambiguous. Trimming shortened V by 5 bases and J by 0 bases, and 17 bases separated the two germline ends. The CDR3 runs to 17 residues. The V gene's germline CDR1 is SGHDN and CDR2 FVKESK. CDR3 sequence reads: CASSSGMAVSSGNTIYF. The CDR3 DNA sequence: TGTGCCAGCAGCTCAGGAATGGCGGTTAGCTCTGGAAACACCATATATTTT.

Here the CDR3 DNA reads TGTGCCAGCAGCTTAAGACTAGCGGGAGCCTACGAGCAGTACTTC. This encodes CASSLRLAGAYEQYF. The gene calls are TRBV7-9 and TRBJ2-7, with TRBD2 identical over 12 bases. The V gene's germline CDR1 is SEHNR and CDR2 FQNEAQ (reference sequence). The CDR3 is made up of 15 amino acids. Trimming took 2 bases from V and 2 from J; bases not matched to a gene: 1.